This record concerns one T cell receptor beta chain sequence. Libraries were prepared by immunoSEQ multiplex PCR; TCRdb keeps only in-frame clonotypes and omits some of them. The sample has roughly 400,000 clones, about 97% seen once; the top ten hold more than 0.3%. The data were obtained in a study of shared clonotypes between healthy human individuals. Germline V lookup: CDR1 KGHSH, CDR2 LQKENI. This CDR3 spans 14 amino acids. Deletions cut 3 bases from V and 4 bases from J, with 13 bases between. The sequenced sample consisted of memory CD8+ T cells sorted from blood. Subset given: CD45RO+ cells pooled with CCR7-negative TemRA cells. The chain has TRBV18 and TRBJ2-7; possibly TRBD1 or TRBD2 for D (6 bases each). This sequence was found in a man under 40 in good health. CDR3 sequence (DNA): TGTGCCAGCTCACCCGGGGGCGTCCCATACGAGCAGTACTTC. It encodes CASSPGGVPYEQYF.